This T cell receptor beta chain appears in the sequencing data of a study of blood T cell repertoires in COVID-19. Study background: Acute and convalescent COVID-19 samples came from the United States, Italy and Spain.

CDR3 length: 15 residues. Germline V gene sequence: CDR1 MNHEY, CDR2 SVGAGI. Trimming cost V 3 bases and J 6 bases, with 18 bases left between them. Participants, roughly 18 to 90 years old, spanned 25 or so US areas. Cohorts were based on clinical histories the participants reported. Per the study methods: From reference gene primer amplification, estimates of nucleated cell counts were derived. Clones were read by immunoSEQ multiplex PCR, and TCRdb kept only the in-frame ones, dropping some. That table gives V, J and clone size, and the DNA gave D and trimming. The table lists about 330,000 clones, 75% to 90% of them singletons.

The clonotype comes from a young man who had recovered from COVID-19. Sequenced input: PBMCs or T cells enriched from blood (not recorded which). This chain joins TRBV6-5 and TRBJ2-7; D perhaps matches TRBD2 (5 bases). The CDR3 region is CASSYSRQSEGEQYF. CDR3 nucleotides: TGTGCCAGCAGTTATTCCCGGCAGTCAGAGGGCGAGCAGTACTTC.